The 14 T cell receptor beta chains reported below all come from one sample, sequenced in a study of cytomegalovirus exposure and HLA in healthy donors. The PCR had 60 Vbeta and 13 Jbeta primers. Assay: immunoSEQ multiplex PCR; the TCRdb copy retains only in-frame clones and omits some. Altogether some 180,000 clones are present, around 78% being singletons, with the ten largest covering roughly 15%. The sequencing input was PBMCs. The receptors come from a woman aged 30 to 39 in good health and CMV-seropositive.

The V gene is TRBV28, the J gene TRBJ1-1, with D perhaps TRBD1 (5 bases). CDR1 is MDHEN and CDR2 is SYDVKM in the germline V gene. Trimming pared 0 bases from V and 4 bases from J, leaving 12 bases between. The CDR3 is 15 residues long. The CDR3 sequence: CASSLWQGGSTEAFF. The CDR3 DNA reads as TGTGCCAGCAGTTTATGGCAGGGCGGGAGCACTGAAGCTTTCTTT.

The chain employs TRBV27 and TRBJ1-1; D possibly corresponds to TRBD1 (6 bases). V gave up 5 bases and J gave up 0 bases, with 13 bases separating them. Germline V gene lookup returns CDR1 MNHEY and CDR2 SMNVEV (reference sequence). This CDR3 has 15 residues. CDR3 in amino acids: CASSLSGALNTEAFF. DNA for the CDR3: TGTGCCAGCAGTCTCTCAGGGGCCCTGAACACTGAAGCTTTCTTT.

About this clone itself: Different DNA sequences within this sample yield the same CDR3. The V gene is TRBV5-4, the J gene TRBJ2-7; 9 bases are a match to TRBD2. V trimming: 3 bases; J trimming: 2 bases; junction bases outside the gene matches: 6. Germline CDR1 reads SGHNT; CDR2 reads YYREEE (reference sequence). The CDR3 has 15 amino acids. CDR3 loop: CASSWGLAETYEQYF. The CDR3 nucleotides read TGTGCCAGCAGCTGGGGACTAGCAGAGACCTACGAGCAGTACTTC. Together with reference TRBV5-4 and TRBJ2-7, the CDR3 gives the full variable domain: ETGVTQSPTHLIKTRGQQVTLRCSSQSGHNTVSWYQQALGQGPQFIFQYYREEENGRGNFPPRFSGLQFPNYSSELNVNALELDDSALYLCASSWGLAETYEQYFGPGTRLTVT.

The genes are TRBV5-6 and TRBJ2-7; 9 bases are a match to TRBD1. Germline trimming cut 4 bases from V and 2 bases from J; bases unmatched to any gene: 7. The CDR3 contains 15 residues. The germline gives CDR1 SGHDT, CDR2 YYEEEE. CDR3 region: CASSGGRDRAYEQYF. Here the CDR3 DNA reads TGTGCCAGCAGCGGAGGTCGGGACAGGGCCTACGAGCAGTACTTC. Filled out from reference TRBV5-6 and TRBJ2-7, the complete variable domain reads DAGVTQSPTHLIKTRGQQVTLRCSPKSGHDTVSWYQQALGQGPQFIFQYYEEEERQRGNFPDRFSGHQFPNYSSELNVNALLLGDSALYLCASSGGRDRAYEQYFGPGTRLTVT.

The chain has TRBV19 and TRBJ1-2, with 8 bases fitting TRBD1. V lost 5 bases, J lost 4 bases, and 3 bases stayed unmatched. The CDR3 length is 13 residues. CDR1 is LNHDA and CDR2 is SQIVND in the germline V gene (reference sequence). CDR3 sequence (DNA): TGTGCCAGTAGTCTTACAGGGGGCTATGGCTACACCTTC. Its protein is CASSLTGGYGYTF.

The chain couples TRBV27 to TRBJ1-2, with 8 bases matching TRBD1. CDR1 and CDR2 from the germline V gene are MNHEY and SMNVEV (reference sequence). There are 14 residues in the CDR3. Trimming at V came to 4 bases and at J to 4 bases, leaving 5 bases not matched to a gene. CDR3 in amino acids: CASSSDREGYGYTF. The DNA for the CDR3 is TGTGCCAGCAGTTCGGACAGGGAAGGCTATGGCTACACCTTC.

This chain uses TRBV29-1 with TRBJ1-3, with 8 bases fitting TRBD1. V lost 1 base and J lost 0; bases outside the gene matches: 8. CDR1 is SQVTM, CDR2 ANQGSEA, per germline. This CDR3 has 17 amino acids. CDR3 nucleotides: TGCAGCGTTGAAGGGGGGACAGGAAATTACTCTGGAAACACCATATATTTT. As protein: CSVEGGTGNYSGNTIYF.

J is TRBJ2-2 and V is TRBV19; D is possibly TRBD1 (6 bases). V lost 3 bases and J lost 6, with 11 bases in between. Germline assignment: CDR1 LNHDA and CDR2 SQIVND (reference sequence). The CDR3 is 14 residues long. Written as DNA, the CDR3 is TGTGCCAGTAGTATCAACAGGGCAGCCGGGGAGCTGTTTTTT. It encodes CASSINRAAGELFF.

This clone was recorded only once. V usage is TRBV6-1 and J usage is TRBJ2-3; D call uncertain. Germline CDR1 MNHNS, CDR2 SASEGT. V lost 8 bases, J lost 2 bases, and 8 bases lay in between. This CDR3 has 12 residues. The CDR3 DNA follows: TGTGCCAGCGCGGAACTCACAGATACGCAGTATTTT. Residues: CASAELTDTQYF.

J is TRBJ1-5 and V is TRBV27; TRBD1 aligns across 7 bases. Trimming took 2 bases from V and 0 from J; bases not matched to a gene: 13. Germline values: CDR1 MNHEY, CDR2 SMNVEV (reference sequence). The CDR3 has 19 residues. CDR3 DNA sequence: TGTGCCAGCAGTTTAAAGCCCGGGACAGACAACTTTAGCAATCAGCCCCAGCATTTT. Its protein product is CASSLKPGTDNFSNQPQHF.

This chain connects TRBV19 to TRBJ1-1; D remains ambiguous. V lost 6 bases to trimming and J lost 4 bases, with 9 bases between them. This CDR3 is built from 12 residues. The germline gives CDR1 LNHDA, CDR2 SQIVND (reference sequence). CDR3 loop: CASRPPGTEAFF. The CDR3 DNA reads TGTGCCAGTAGGCCCCCGGGCACTGAAGCTTTCTTT. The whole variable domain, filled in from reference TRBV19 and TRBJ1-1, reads DGGITQSPKYLFRKEGQNVTLSCEQNLNHDAMYWYRQDPGQGLRLIYYSQIVNDFQKGDIAEGYSVSREKKESFPLTVTSAQKNPTAFYLCASRPPGTEAFFGQGTRLTVV.

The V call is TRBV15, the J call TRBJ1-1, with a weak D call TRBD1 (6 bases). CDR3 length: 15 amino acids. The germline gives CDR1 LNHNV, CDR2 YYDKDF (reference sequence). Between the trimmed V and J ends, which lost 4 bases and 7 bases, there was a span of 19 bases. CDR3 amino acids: CATSKDLGALGEAFF. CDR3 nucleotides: TGTGCCACCAGCAAAGACCTGGGGGCTCTAGGTGAAGCTTTCTTT.

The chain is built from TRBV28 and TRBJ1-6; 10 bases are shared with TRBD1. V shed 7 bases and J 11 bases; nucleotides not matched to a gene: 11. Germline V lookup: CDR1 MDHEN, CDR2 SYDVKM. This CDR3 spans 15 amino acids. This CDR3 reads CASTQWGTGVTPLHF. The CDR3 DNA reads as TGTGCCAGCACCCAATGGGGGACAGGGGTCACACCCCTCCACTTT.

The CDR3 sequence is CSTGTGDEQYF. The CDR3 coding sequence is TGCAGTACCGGGACAGGGGACGAGCAGTACTTC. The V gene is TRBV20-1, the J gene TRBJ2-7; 10 nucleotides match TRBD1. Germline V gene lookup returns CDR1 DFQATT and CDR2 SNEGSKA (reference sequence). This CDR3 has 11 amino acids. With V trimmed by 8 bases and J by 5 bases, 3 bases remained unmatched.